This entry features one T cell receptor (beta chain) sequence. In its sample, this clone was seen once. Its antigen remains undetermined. One base away there is no much larger clone; base qualities are not given. For CDR1 and CDR2, the germline V gene lists LGHNA and YNFKEQ. The CDR3 numbers 15 residues from cysteine through phenylalanine. The CDR3 DNA has 45 bases and is translated from base 1. Here V drops 4 bases and J drops 6 bases, and the junction holds 7 bases not matched to any gene. This sample stems from a study of T cell changes during pregnancy in multiple sclerosis (dated by TCRdb to the late 2010s). Some background on the complete study: The study looked at changes in the T cell repertoire across pregnancy in women with multiple sclerosis.

Library construction relied on the immunoSEQ multiplex PCR assay. TCRdb limited this immuneACCESS table to in-frame rearrangements with V and J called. A share of clones is missing; checked studies link under half to unresolved V genes, and the rest is unexplained. Counted in this sample were around 50,000 clones; about 92% of them appeared once. The ten largest clones represent just over 0.65% of the sample. Source: CD4+ T cells from peripheral blood mononuclear cells, taken in the third trimester of pregnancy. The V and J segments used are TRBV4-2 and TRBJ1-5, with TRBD1 identical over 9 junction bases. The origin of this receptor is a female donor with multiple sclerosis, enrolled in a pregnancy study. The DNA is TGTGCCAGCAGCCTCTCGGACAGGGGAACTCAGCCCCAGCATTTT. Translated, it reads CASSLSDRGTQPQHF.